A selection of T cell receptor beta chains follows, all from one sample in a study of blood T cell repertoires in COVID-19. Profiling relied on immunoSEQ multiplex PCR, and the TCRdb table lists in-frame clones only, not all of them. The table has 250,000 or so clones, 88% seen once. Source material: peripheral blood. These receptors all stem from a woman under 40 with COVID-19, enrolled during active disease. Each CDR3 is given with its conserved first and last residue. D genes are given only for firm matches. Only some rows state a clone size, as once, few, many or a class for expanded clones.

j_call | v_call | clone_size | cdr3_length | d_call | cdr3_nt | cdr3_aa
TRBJ1-1 | TRBV2 | - | 14 | TRBD1 | TGTGCCAGCAGTGTAGGGACAGTGAACACTGAAGCTTTCTTT | CASSVGTVNTEAFF
TRBJ1-5 | TRBV5-8 | - | 15 | TRBD1 | TGTGCCAGCAGTCGACAGGGGGCAGGCAATCAGCCCCAGCATTTT | CASSRQGAGNQPQHF
TRBJ1-5 | TRBV28 | - | 20 | - | TGTGCCAGCAGCTCTCGGACGAGGCAACCTAGGGGGTATAGCAATCAGCCCCAGCATTTT | CASSSRTRQPRGYSNQPQHF
TRBJ1-4 | TRBV7-8 | - | 17 | TRBD1 | TGTGCCAGCAGCTTAGGGGCTCGGACAGGGGGGTATGGAAAACTGTTTTTT | CASSLGARTGGYGKLFF
TRBJ2-1 | TRBV19 | - | 15 | - | TGTGCCAGTAGTACCCGGACAGACTCCTACAATGAGCAGTTCTTC | CASSTRTDSYNEQFF
TRBJ2-2 | TRBV9 | once | 15 | - | TGTGCCAGCACCGTCGGCAGGGGACCAGCCGGGGAGCTGTTTTTT | CASTVGRGPAGELFF
TRBJ2-3 | TRBV15 | - | 19 | - | TGTGCCACCAGCAGAGATCGGCGCGCGGCGGGAACAGGCACAGATACGCAGTATTTT | CATSRDRRAAGTGTDTQYF
TRBJ1-5 | TRBV7-9 | - | 13 | - | TGTGCCAGCAGCTTAGGGACAGTTCAGCCCCAGCATTTT | CASSLGTVQPQHF
TRBJ2-2 | TRBV2 | - | 14 | TRBD1 | TGTGCCAGCAGAGTGACAGGGGAAGCCGGGGAGCTGTTTTTT | CASRVTGEAGELFF
TRBJ1-2 | TRBV28 | - | 13 | - | TGTGCCAGCAGTTTAGGGGGCCTCTATGGCTACACCTTC | CASSLGGLYGYTF
TRBJ1-1 | TRBV7-9 | - | 12 | - | TGTGCCAGCAGCGCCCAGGGCCCTGAAGCTTTCTTT | CASSAQGPEAFF
TRBJ2-7 | TRBV14 | - | 15 | TRBD2 | TGTGCCAGCAGCCGAACAAGTCCTAGCGGGTACGAGCAGTACTTC | CASSRTSPSGYEQYF
TRBJ1-6 | TRBV5-6 | - | 14 | - | TGTGCCAGCAGCCGACAGGCCTATAATTCACCCCTCCACTTT | CASSRQAYNSPLHF
TRBJ2-5 | TRBV10-3 | - | 14 | TRBD2 | TGTGCCATCAAGGGACTACCCGGGGGAGAGACCCAGTACTTC | CAIKGLPGGETQYF
TRBJ2-2 | TRBV5-5 | - | 14 | TRBD1 | TGTGCCAGCAGCGCTCAGGGGGACACCGGGGAGCTGTTTTTT | CASSAQGDTGELFF
TRBJ2-1 | TRBV2 | - | 17 | TRBD2 | TGTGCCAGCAAAGGGACTAGCGGTCAGGGGCCCTACAATGAGCAGTTCTTC | CASKGTSGQGPYNEQFF
TRBJ2-5 | TRBV10-3 | - | 12 | - | TGTGCCATCAGCGGGGTCGAAGAGACCCAGTACTTC | CAISGVEETQYF
TRBJ1-1 | TRBV12-3/TRBV12-4 | - | 12 | - | TGTGCCAGCGCGGGGGATAACACTGAAGCTTTCTTT | CASAGDNTEAFF
TRBJ2-2 | TRBV6-2/TRBV6-3 | - | 17 | TRBD2 | TGTGCCAGCAGTTTACCGACTAGCGGGGGCGTAGGCGGGGAGCTGTTTTTT | CASSLPTSGGVGGELFF
TRBJ2-2 | TRBV7-9 | - | 12 | - | TGTGCCAGCAGCCCCCGGGCCGGGGAGCTGTTTTTT | CASSPRAGELFF
TRBJ2-3 | TRBV11-2 | few | 11 | - | TGTGCCAGCGGCCCTGCAGATACGCAGTATTTT | CASGPADTQYF
TRBJ2-1 | TRBV3-1/TRBV3-2 | - | 16 | - | TGTGCCAGCCGATCCATGAGCCGCAGGCCCTACAATGAGCAGTTCTTC | CASRSMSRRPYNEQFF
TRBJ2-1 | TRBV4-1 | - | 16 | TRBD2 | TGCGCCAGCAGCCCCCGGGATAGCGGGAGTTACAATGAGCAGTTCTTC | CASSPRDSGSYNEQFF
TRBJ1-4 | TRBV7-2 | - | 14 | TRBD1 | TGTGCCAGCAGCCAGGGACAGGCGGGCGAAAAACTGTTTTTT | CASSQGQAGEKLFF
TRBJ2-1 | TRBV21-1 | - | 16 | - | TGTGCCAGCAGCAATTTAGGCAGGGGTGGTTTCAATGAGCAGTTCTTC | CASSNLGRGGFNEQFF
TRBJ2-1 | TRBV27 | - | 15 | - | TGTGCCAGCAGTTTATTAGCTAGCGTCGTGAATGAGCAGTTCTTC | CASSLLASVVNEQFF
TRBJ1-5 | TRBV28 | few | 13 | - | TGTGCCAGCAGTTTATCTGGCAATCAGCCCCAGCATTTT | CASSLSGNQPQHF